The entry below gives a single TCR beta chain sequence along with its context. This clonotype has more than one count but fewer than ten. Its antigen is not yet known. The record has no base qualities; no much larger clone is one base away. This entry belongs to a study of T cells in Graves' hyperthyroidism and ophthalmopathy (dated by TCRdb to between 2018 and 2021). Study-wide context: Peripheral blood was collected at initial diagnosis, before any treatment. A discovery cohort of roughly 100 patients, about 44 with Graves' ophthalmopathy and 55 to 60 with stable Graves' hyperthyroidism, was used to find distinguishing TCR V-J signatures. Prospective prediction of ophthalmopathy was tested in an independent validation cohort consisting of some 19 hyperthyroidism patients and 17 patients who later progressed to ophthalmopathy. The 100 discovery patients were divided at random into training and test sets in a 7:3 ratio. In addition, the study compared T-cell repertoires in thyroid tissue and in blood from about six Graves' hyperthyroidism patients. Once sampling was done, hyperthyroidism patients were given methimazole at a starting dose of 30 mg daily, whereas ophthalmopathy patients were given high-dose intravenous methylprednisolone. The paper describes TCR Vbeta CDR3 sequencing of 135 peripheral blood samples, made up of 43 ophthalmopathy patients, around 78 hyperthyroidism patients and around 17 progressor patients.

Ophthalmopathy patients had moderately to severely active disease, with a Clinical Activity Score of 3 or more, a NOSPECS grade of 4 or more, and a disease duration of less than 3 months. Any patient with an uncontrolled infection, another autoimmune disease, pregnancy or lactation was excluded. Clinical symptoms, serum thyroxine and TRAb, thyroid ultrasound, and orbital computed tomography formed the basis for the diagnoses. PBMCs were isolated from more than 8 ml of fresh peripheral blood by Ficoll-Paque density gradient centrifugation. Total RNA was extracted using Trizol reagent, and RNA quality was assessed on an Agilent 2100 Bioanalyzer. Study-level results and caveats: Ophthalmopathy was separated from stable hyperthyroidism by a 13 V-J signature model, with about 88% sensitivity and about 81% specificity obtained in cross-validation and 80%/75% obtained in testing. During validation, the model predicted progression to ophthalmopathy a median of about 6.3 months ahead of onset, with approximately 70% sensitivity and 72.22% specificity. No statistical method was used to fix the sample size in advance, and group allocation was not hidden from the investigators. Blood samples also contained most of the expanded thyroid clonotypes (frequency above 0.001), which suggests that blood repertoires may reflect thyroid immune responses.

Amplification of TCR beta CDR3 regions was carried out from RNA transcripts. For the first round of RT-PCR on the TCR CDR3, the HTBI primer set was used together with the Qiagen OneStep RT-PCR kit. A second multiplex PCR round built the libraries, followed by size selection and purification. The libraries were sequenced on an Illumina HiSeq2000 using paired-end 100 bp reads. The original pipeline was this. Raw data were processed with SOAPnuke, discarding reads with adapters, uncalled bases, mean Phred below 15, or no exact constant-primer or identifier match. COPE v1.2.5 was used to merge the high-quality paired reads, and each unique nucleotide sequence was defined as a clonotype. MiTCR v1.1 was used to align clonotypes to the IMGT TRBV, TRBD and TRBJ reference segments. The analysis was restricted to V-J combinations with a frequency above 0.0001, which together covered roughly 99% of the repertoires. The TCS score was defined as the ratio of F50 (clonal expansion) to E x V (chaos), calculated using BLOSUM62-based TCRdist between CDR3 peptides within each V-J. Welch's t-statistics and random forest reduced 500 to 550 V-J features to around 14, which were used in a naive Bayes classifier (R e1071). TCRdb's own reprocessing of the public reads used fastp at Q25 and MiXCR and kept productive beta chains. Entries that share a CDR3 protein sequence are merged under the most common genes and DNA. These V and J calls are TCRdb output, not the study's own analysis. The sample table contains about 380,000 distinct CDR3 sequences; only one count was recorded for less than 20% of them. Roughly two fifths of the sample is held by the ten biggest clonotypes.

Trimmed from V: 6 bases; trimmed from J: 7 bases; junction bases lacking a gene match: 8. Counted from cysteine to phenylalanine, this CDR3 has 13 amino acids. Of the read, only the CDR3 DNA is kept; its 39 bases are in frame from base 1. The germline V gene (reference sequence) sets CDR1 to DFQATT and CDR2 to SNEGSKA. The rearrangement joined TRBV20-1 to TRBJ1-2; TRBD1 fits 10 bases in the junction. This TCR derives from a man between 18 and 35 years old with Graves' ophthalmopathy. Input material: blood. DNA sequence: TGCAGTGCGAGCCCTGGGACAGGGGTTGGCTACACCTTC. This encodes CSASPGTGVGYTF.